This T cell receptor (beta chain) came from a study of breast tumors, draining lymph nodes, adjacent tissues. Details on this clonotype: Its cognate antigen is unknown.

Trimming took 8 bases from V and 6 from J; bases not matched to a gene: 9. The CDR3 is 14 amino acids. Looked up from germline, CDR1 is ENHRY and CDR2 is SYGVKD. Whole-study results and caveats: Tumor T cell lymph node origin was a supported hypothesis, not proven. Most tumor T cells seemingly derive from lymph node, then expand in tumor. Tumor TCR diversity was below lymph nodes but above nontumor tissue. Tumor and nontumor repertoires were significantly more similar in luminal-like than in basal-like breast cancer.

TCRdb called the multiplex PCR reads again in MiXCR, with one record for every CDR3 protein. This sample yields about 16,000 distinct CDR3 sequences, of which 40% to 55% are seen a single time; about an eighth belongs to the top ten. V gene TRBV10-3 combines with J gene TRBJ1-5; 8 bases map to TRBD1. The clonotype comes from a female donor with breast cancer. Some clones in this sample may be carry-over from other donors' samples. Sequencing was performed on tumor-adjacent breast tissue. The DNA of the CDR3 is TGTGCCATCGGCAGACAGGGGTTGGGTCAGCCCCAGCATTTT. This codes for CAIGRQGLGQPQHF.